These 7 T cell receptor beta chains came from one sample sequenced in a study of early stage breast cancer tumors. Using immunoSEQ multiplex PCR, the repertoire was profiled, and TCRdb retains in-frame clones only, with some absent. The repertoire consists of roughly 53,000 clones, with about 90% occurring once and the leading ten covering around 5%. The sample taken for sequencing was blood. The receptors here all came from a person aged 65 to 85 with breast cancer.

J is TRBJ1-6 and V is TRBV25-1, with D unclear. CDR3 length: 17 amino acids. The V gene's germline CDR1 is MGHDK and CDR2 SYGVNS. The V end was cut by 3 bases, the J end by 1 base, with 13 bases between. The CDR3 DNA is TGTGCCAGCAGTGAGTCAGCACGGGGATCCTATAATTCACCCCTCCACTTT. Translated: CASSESARGSYNSPLHF.

This sequence joins TRBV7-6 and TRBJ1-6; 7 nucleotides line up with TRBD1. The V segment lost 1 base and the J segment 12 bases; nucleotides outside the gene matches: 3. CDR1 and CDR2 (germline): SGHVS, FNYEAQ. The length of the CDR3 is 13 residues. CDR3: CASSLGQGEPLHF. The CDR3 DNA reads as TGTGCCAGCAGCTTAGGACAGGGAGAACCCCTCCACTTT.

The chain employs TRBV7-8 and TRBJ2-3; 7 bases are a match to TRBD2. Per the germline V gene, CDR1 is SGHVS and CDR2 is FQNEAQ. The CDR3 has 15 residues. V trimming: 1 base; J trimming: 1 base; junction bases outside the gene matches: 2. The CDR3 DNA sequence: TGTGCCAGCAGCTTAGATCGGGGGGGCACAGATACGCAGTATTTT. Residues: CASSLDRGGTDTQYF.

This clone occurred once. The chain joins TRBV6-4 to TRBJ2-1; 14 bases match TRBD2. V shed 6 bases, J shed 9 bases, and the junction held 10 bases outside the gene matches. Germline assignment: CDR1 MRHNA and CDR2 SNTAGT. CDR3 length equals 16 residues. Here the CDR3 DNA reads TGTGCCAGCAGAGAGATGGGACTAGCGGGAGTGGGTGAGCAGTTCTTC. The encoded protein is CASREMGLAGVGEQFF.

V and J are TRBV7-7 and TRBJ1-3; 11 bases fit TRBD1. With V trimmed by 4 bases and J by 2 bases, 4 bases remained unmatched. The length of the CDR3 is 16 residues. Germline V gives CDR1 SSHAT, CDR2 FNYEAQ (reference sequence). The CDR3: CASSSGQGATGNTIYF. Here the CDR3 DNA reads TGTGCCAGCAGCTCCGGACAGGGGGCGACTGGAAACACCATATATTTT.

The rearrangement links TRBV11-3 to TRBJ2-1; TRBD1 matches 9 bases. CDR3 length: 18 residues. Per the germline V gene, CDR1 is SGHNT and CDR2 is YENEEA. J was trimmed by 3 bases and V by 1 base; bases with no gene match: 10. CDR3 amino acids: CASSLVRHGTGFYNEQFF. Written as DNA, the CDR3 is TGTGCCAGCAGCTTAGTAAGACACGGGACAGGGTTCTACAATGAGCAGTTCTTC.

This clone was counted a few times. This chain joins TRBV30 and TRBJ1-6; 8 bases match TRBD1. Germline V gene sequence: CDR1 GTSNPN, CDR2 SVGIG (reference sequence). CDR3 length: 14 amino acids. The ends lost 2 bases at V and 6 bases at J; junction bases unmatched: 3. This CDR3 reads CAWSSTGGNSPLHF. CDR3 nucleotides: TGTGCCTGGAGTTCAACAGGGGGTAATTCACCCCTCCACTTT.